This is a list of T cell receptor beta chains from one sample in a study of blood T cell repertoires in COVID-19. Sequenced by immunoSEQ multiplex PCR; TCRdb stores in-frame clones only, minus some. Of roughly 110,000 clones in the sample, 60% to 85% were seen once. Sequences were obtained from peripheral blood. These receptors were collected from a man aged 65 to 85 with acute or convalescent COVID-19. The CDR3 runs from the conserved cysteine through the conserved F or W. A D gene is named only where the DNA matches it firmly. Only some rows state a clone size, as once, few, many or a class for expanded clones.

V: TRBV5-1; D: NA; J: TRBJ2-5; size: NA; DNA: TGCGCCAGCAGCTTGGGGGGCGCGGAAGGGTCAGAGACCCAGTACTTC; CDR3: CASSLGGAEGSETQYF
V: TRBV3-1/TRBV3-2; D: TRBD1; J: TRBJ1-1; size: NA; DNA: TGTGCCAGCAGCCCCCTGGACAGGGACTTAACTGAAGCTTTCTTT; CDR3: CASSPLDRDLTEAFF
V: TRBV27; D: TRBD1; J: TRBJ2-2; size: NA; DNA: TGTGCCAGCAGTTTATATAGGGGGACAGGGGGTTCCGGGGAGCTGTTTTTT; CDR3: CASSLYRGTGGSGELFF
V: TRBV5-1; D: NA; J: TRBJ1-5; size: many; DNA: TGCGCCAGCAGCTTAGGAGATGGCAATCAGCCCCAGCATTTT; CDR3: CASSLGDGNQPQHF
V: TRBV5-4; D: TRBD2; J: TRBJ2-5; size: NA; DNA: TGTGCCAGCAGCTTGGGACTAGCGGGGGGCGTGGAGACCCAGTACTTC; CDR3: CASSLGLAGGVETQYF
V: TRBV6-5; D: NA; J: TRBJ1-5; size: NA; DNA: TGTGCCAGCAGCCTATATCAGCCCCAGCATTTT; CDR3: CASSLYQPQHF
V: TRBV24-1; D: TRBD2; J: TRBJ2-3; size: few; DNA: TGTGCCACCAGCCAGGGTAGCGGGGGGCTTTACACAGATACGCAGTATTTT; CDR3: CATSQGSGGLYTDTQYF
V: TRBV6-6; D: NA; J: TRBJ1-2; size: NA; DNA: TGTGCCAGCAGCCGCCAGGACTATGGCTACACCTTC; CDR3: CASSRQDYGYTF
V: TRBV12-5; D: NA; J: TRBJ1-1; size: NA; DNA: TGTGCTAGTGGTTTCGCACTCAACACTGAAGCTTTCTTT; CDR3: CASGFALNTEAFF
V: TRBV5-1; D: NA; J: TRBJ1-3; size: few; DNA: TGCGCCAGCAGCTTGGCAGGGAATGACCAGAACACCATATATTTT; CDR3: CASSLAGNDQNTIYF
V: TRBV5-6; D: TRBD1; J: TRBJ1-1; size: NA; DNA: TGTGCCAGCAGCTTGGGCGCCGGGACAGCGAACACTGAAGCTTTCTTT; CDR3: CASSLGAGTANTEAFF
V: TRBV4-2; D: TRBD1; J: TRBJ1-1; size: few; DNA: TGTGCCAGCAGCCTTACCCGGGACAGCAACACTGAAGCTTTCTTT; CDR3: CASSLTRDSNTEAFF
V: TRBV12-3/TRBV12-4; D: NA; J: TRBJ1-2; size: NA; DNA: TGTGCCAGCAGGTCCAGGGTTAGTTATGGCTACACCTTC; CDR3: CASRSRVSYGYTF
V: TRBV19; D: NA; J: TRBJ1-3; size: NA; DNA: TGTGCCAGTAGTACCGGGATCAGCTCTGGAAACACCATATATTTT; CDR3: CASSTGISSGNTIYF
V: TRBV27; D: NA; J: TRBJ1-2; size: few; DNA: TGTGCCAGCAGTTTAAACGTCAGGGTTGGCTATGGCTACACCTTC; CDR3: CASSLNVRVGYGYTF
V: TRBV7-3; D: TRBD1; J: TRBJ1-1; size: few; DNA: TGTGCCAGCAGCTTAGGGACAGGGTGGTCGTCAGAATCCAGGAACACTGAAGCTTTCTTT; CDR3: CASSLGTGWSSESRNTEAFF
V: TRBV19; D: TRBD1; J: TRBJ1-2; size: NA; DNA: TGTGCCAGTAGTTCGGGACAGAACTATGGCTACACCTTC; CDR3: CASSSGQNYGYTF
V: TRBV18; D: NA; J: TRBJ1-1; size: NA; DNA: TGTGCCAGCTCACAATCTCGACAGGCCATGAACACTGAAGCTTTCTTT; CDR3: CASSQSRQAMNTEAFF
V: TRBV11-2; D: TRBD1; J: TRBJ1-1; size: once; DNA: TGTGCCAGCAGCCCTGACAGGGGACAAGAAGCTTTCTTT; CDR3: CASSPDRGQEAFF
V: TRBV29-1; D: NA; J: TRBJ1-1; size: NA; DNA: TGCAGCGTTGAAGCGTCCTCCACTGAAGCTTTCTTT; CDR3: CSVEASSTEAFF
V: TRBV6-2/TRBV6-3; D: NA; J: TRBJ1-1; size: once; DNA: TGTGCCAGCAGTTATCGTCTGAACACTGAAGCTTTCTTT; CDR3: CASSYRLNTEAFF
V: TRBV3-1/TRBV3-2; D: NA; J: TRBJ1-5; size: NA; DNA: TGTGCCAGCAGCCCTGGACTTAATAGCAATCAGCCCCAGCATTTT; CDR3: CASSPGLNSNQPQHF
V: TRBV9; D: TRBD2; J: TRBJ2-5; size: few; DNA: TGTGCCAGCAGCCCCGGACTAGCGGGGGGAGCAGAGACCCAGTACTTC; CDR3: CASSPGLAGGAETQYF
V: TRBV19; D: NA; J: TRBJ2-7; size: NA; DNA: TGTGCCAGTAGTATGATGGGGGCGAGCTCCTACGAGCAGTACTTC; CDR3: CASSMMGASSYEQYF
V: TRBV5-6; D: NA; J: TRBJ2-3; size: NA; DNA: TGTGCCAGCAGCTACATGACAGGAGCCGGAACAGATACGCAGTATTTT; CDR3: CASSYMTGAGTDTQYF
V: TRBV6-5; D: NA; J: TRBJ1-5; size: NA; DNA: TGTGCCAGCAGGTCAGGAGCGGATAGCAATCAGCCCCAGCATTTT; CDR3: CASRSGADSNQPQHF
V: TRBV5-1; D: NA; J: TRBJ1-2; size: NA; DNA: TGCGCCAGCAGCTTAAACAGCAGGGCTGAAATGGGCTACACCTTC; CDR3: CASSLNSRAEMGYTF
V: TRBV9; D: NA; J: TRBJ1-5; size: NA; DNA: TGTGCCAGCAGCAAGGCCCCTGGGAGTCAGCCCCAGCATTTT; CDR3: CASSKAPGSQPQHF
V: TRBV15; D: TRBD1; J: TRBJ2-7; size: NA; DNA: TGTGCCACCAGCAGAGCGGGGCAGGGGGCAGATGAGCAGTACTTC; CDR3: CATSRAGQGADEQYF
V: TRBV19; D: NA; J: TRBJ1-5; size: NA; DNA: TGTGCCAGTAGTATAACAGGGATGATTAATCAGCCCCAGCATTTT; CDR3: CASSITGMINQPQHF
V: TRBV24-1; D: TRBD1; J: TRBJ2-4; size: NA; DNA: TGTGCCACCAGTGATCCCCGACAGGGGGGAAACATTCAGTACTTC; CDR3: CATSDPRQGGNIQYF
V: TRBV9; D: NA; J: TRBJ1-1; size: NA; DNA: TGTGCCAGCAGCGTAACGGTGGTTTCTGAAGCTTTCTTT; CDR3: CASSVTVVSEAFF
V: TRBV18; D: NA; J: TRBJ1-1; size: medium-sized; DNA: TGTGCCAGCTCACAGACAGTGAACACTGAAGCTTTCTTT; CDR3: CASSQTVNTEAFF
V: TRBV5-1; D: NA; J: TRBJ2-7; size: NA; DNA: TGCGCCAGCAGCTTGGGAAGGAGGGACTCGGGCTACGAGCAGTACTTC; CDR3: CASSLGRRDSGYEQYF
V: TRBV5-1; D: NA; J: TRBJ2-1; size: NA; DNA: TGCGCCAGCAGCCCTAATGGGGCCAGCAATGAGCAGTTCTTC; CDR3: CASSPNGASNEQFF
V: TRBV5-1; D: TRBD1; J: TRBJ1-6; size: NA; DNA: TGCGCCAGCAGCTTACAGGGGGCGCACTCACCCCTCCACTTT; CDR3: CASSLQGAHSPLHF
V: TRBV19; D: TRBD2; J: TRBJ2-3; size: NA; DNA: TGTGCCAGTAGTCAGACTAGCGGCTGGCACGATACGCAGTATTTT; CDR3: CASSQTSGWHDTQYF
V: TRBV6-5; D: NA; J: TRBJ2-2; size: NA; DNA: TGTGCCAGCAATTCAGGACTCACCGGGGAGCTGTTTTTT; CDR3: CASNSGLTGELFF
V: TRBV9; D: NA; J: TRBJ1-2; size: NA; DNA: TGTGCCAGCAGCGTAGCCAAGAGGGGAGGGACACCGGGACTCTATGGCTACACCTTC; CDR3: CASSVAKRGGTPGLYGYTF
V: TRBV7-3; D: NA; J: TRBJ2-3; size: NA; DNA: TGTGCCAGCAGCTTAGGCGGGGGCCCAGATACGCAGTATTTT; CDR3: CASSLGGGPDTQYF
V: TRBV7-9; D: NA; J: TRBJ2-7; size: NA; DNA: TGTGCCAGCAGCCGATTAGAGGGGGGACAGTACGAGCAGTACTTC; CDR3: CASSRLEGGQYEQYF